This is a list of T cell receptor beta chains from one sample in a study of blood T cell repertoires in COVID-19. Method: immunoSEQ multiplex PCR; TCRdb's copy keeps in-frame clones and lacks some. This table has 200,000 to 300,000 clones, 88% appearing once. The specimen was PBMCs or T cells enriched from blood (not recorded which). These receptors were obtained from a woman aged 40 to 50 with acute COVID-19. Each CDR3 is given with its conserved first and last residue. The order of the fields is clone size, V gene, CDR3 protein. The size of a clone is reported for some rows only, either as once, few or many, or as a class for expanded clones.

clone size: .; V gene: TRBV30; CDR3 protein: CAWSPGQNYGYTF
clone size: once; V gene: TRBV4-2; CDR3 protein: CASSQDRLVGGELFF
clone size: few; V gene: TRBV5-4; CDR3 protein: CASSSGQGAGETQYF
clone size: .; V gene: TRBV30; CDR3 protein: CAWSPTGGRPQHF
clone size: .; V gene: TRBV4-3; CDR3 protein: CASSQLVAGELFF
clone size: few; V gene: TRBV4-3; CDR3 protein: CASSPGQLLGGYTF
clone size: .; V gene: TRBV29-1; CDR3 protein: CSALPAPGGDTQYF
clone size: few; V gene: TRBV5-1; CDR3 protein: CASFSGQGVGNTIYF
clone size: .; V gene: TRBV9; CDR3 protein: CASTPVGLGWETQYF
clone size: .; V gene: TRBV7-9; CDR3 protein: CASSSRGSTSTDTQYF
clone size: .; V gene: TRBV5-4; CDR3 protein: CASWSDTEAFF
clone size: once; V gene: TRBV7-2; CDR3 protein: CASSLGQATGGAYEQYF
clone size: .; V gene: TRBV5-1; CDR3 protein: CASSPSQGGEKLFF
clone size: .; V gene: TRBV11-2; CDR3 protein: CASSLEIRTGRLEAFF
clone size: .; V gene: TRBV6-2/TRBV6-3; CDR3 protein: CAGSQPQAQGYTF
clone size: .; V gene: TRBV5-1; CDR3 protein: CASRNPGQSEETQYF
clone size: .; V gene: TRBV5-4; CDR3 protein: CASSRDRVPNTEAFF
clone size: once; V gene: TRBV30; CDR3 protein: CAWSLVSGQFF
clone size: .; V gene: TRBV13; CDR3 protein: CASRRQGEIRQETQYF
clone size: .; V gene: TRBV5-6; CDR3 protein: CASSPDRGKYNEQFF
clone size: .; V gene: TRBV6-5; CDR3 protein: CASSLAANYGYTF
clone size: .; V gene: TRBV28; CDR3 protein: CASRGTSGGARQQYF
clone size: few; V gene: TRBV5-1; CDR3 protein: CASSFSGTGGTEAFF
clone size: .; V gene: TRBV10-1; CDR3 protein: CASSERQADGYTF
clone size: .; V gene: TRBV2; CDR3 protein: CASSDPASGWPEQFF
clone size: .; V gene: TRBV23-1; CDR3 protein: CASSEGGYEQYF
clone size: .; V gene: TRBV7-8; CDR3 protein: CASGPVGRGSNQPQHF
clone size: .; V gene: TRBV20-1; CDR3 protein: CSASSAVGGVVQFF
clone size: .; V gene: TRBV6-5; CDR3 protein: CASCVQGIGNQPQHF
clone size: .; V gene: TRBV12-5; CDR3 protein: CASGLGLTVSEKLFF